Listed below are T cell receptor beta chains from one sample, sequenced in a study of blood T cell repertoires in COVID-19. Some clones are missing from TCRdb's copy, which holds only in-frame ones; the method was immunoSEQ multiplex PCR. The table includes 120,000 to 150,000 clones, 80% to 90% detected once. Material for sequencing was peripheral blood. These receptors all come from a human donor with acute or convalescent COVID-19. The donor label of this sample is uncertain. Each CDR3 is given with its conserved first and last residue. Fields, in order: D gene, clone size, J gene, V gene, CDR3 protein, CDR3 DNA. The D gene is left open where the match is weak. Where a row states a size, it is once, few, many or the class of an expanded clone; other rows omit it.

>TRBD1|.|TRBJ1-3|TRBV5-6
CASSLDRGQNTIYF
TGTGCCAGCAGCTTGGACAGGGGGCAAAACACCATATATTTT
>.|.|TRBJ2-2|TRBV21-1
CASSKTSGKNTGELFF
TGTGCCAGCAGCAAAACGTCAGGGAAGAACACCGGGGAGCTGTTTTTT
>.|.|TRBJ1-4|TRBV5-1
CASSAVNNEKLFF
TGCGCCAGCAGCGCGGTCAATAATGAAAAACTGTTTTTT
>.|.|TRBJ1-5|TRBV28
CATTDFQNQPQHF
TGTGCCACTACGGACTTCCAAAATCAGCCCCAGCATTTT
>TRBD2|.|TRBJ2-7|TRBV5-1
CASSLAGTSGGDTYEQYF
TGCGCCAGCAGCTTGGCCGGGACTAGCGGGGGGGATACCTACGAGCAGTACTTC
>.|.|TRBJ2-7|TRBV6-2/TRBV6-3
CASSYSTVAYEQYF
TGTGCCAGCAGTTACTCTACTGTTGCCTACGAGCAGTACTTC
>.|.|TRBJ1-2|TRBV19
CASTLRDKAQVSF
TGTGCCAGTACCCTCCGGGACAAGGCTCAAGTCTCCTTC
>.|.|TRBJ2-5|TRBV18
CASSNSGLQETQYF
TGTGCCAGCTCAAATAGCGGACTCCAAGAGACCCAGTACTTC
>TRBD1|once|TRBJ1-5|TRBV30
CAWSVRGRGLNQPQHF
TGTGCCTGGAGTGTACGTGGCAGGGGGCTTAATCAGCCCCAGCATTTT
>.|.|TRBJ2-1|TRBV7-3
CASSLGVAGEQFF
TGTGCCAGCAGCTTAGGGGTGGCGGGAGAGCAGTTCTTC
>.|few|TRBJ1-5|TRBV21-1
CASSKGQAEWTGELRCNQPQHF
TGTGCCAGCAGCAAAGGACAAGCCGAGTGGACAGGGGAGTTGCGGTGTAATCAGCCCCAGCATTTT
>.|few|TRBJ1-3|TRBV6-5
CASREEGIWGNTIYF
TGTGCCAGCAGGGAGGAGGGGATCTGGGGAAACACCATATATTTT
>TRBD1|.|TRBJ2-5|TRBV13
CASSSGYRGQETQYF
TGTGCCAGCAGCAGTGGGTACAGGGGCCAAGAGACCCAGTACTTC
>.|.|TRBJ1-5|TRBV27
CASSPGRGSIRPQHF
TGTGCCAGCAGTCCGGGGCGGGGTTCAATCCGGCCCCAGCATTTT
>.|.|TRBJ2-1|TRBV29-1
CSVVDNYNEQFF
TGCAGCGTTGTGGACAACTACAATGAGCAGTTCTTC
>TRBD2|.|TRBJ2-5|TRBV3-1/TRBV3-2
CASSQEGLAGGETQYF
TGTGCCAGCAGCCAAGAGGGACTAGCAGGCGGAGAGACCCAGTACTTC
>.|.|TRBJ1-2|TRBV3-1/TRBV3-2
CASSQDSGGTYGYTF
TGTGCCAGCAGCCAAGATTCCGGGGGGACATATGGCTACACCTTC
>.|.|TRBJ1-2|TRBV4-2
CASSQDLTSSGDNYGYTF
TGTGCCAGCAGCCAAGATCTAACATCGTCAGGGGACAACTATGGCTACACCTTC
>TRBD1|.|TRBJ1-1|TRBV6-1
CASSEEQGAQGGTMNTEAFF
TGTGCCAGCAGTGAAGAACAGGGGGCGCAAGGAGGGACCATGAACACTGAAGCTTTCTTT
>TRBD1|.|TRBJ1-5|TRBV6-5
CASRGSGGQQPQHF
TGTGCCAGCAGGGGGTCAGGGGGTCAGCAGCCCCAGCATTTT
>.|.|TRBJ2-7|TRBV28
CASSFRVEEQYF
TGTGCCAGCAGTTTTCGGGTCGAGGAGCAGTACTTC
>.|.|TRBJ1-6|TRBV14
CASSQQINSPLHF
TGTGCCAGCAGCCAACAGATCAATTCACCCCTCCACTTT
>TRBD2|few|TRBJ2-5|TRBV10-3
CAISESKGGLAGEETQYF
TGTGCCATCAGTGAGTCAAAGGGGGGACTAGCGGGAGAAGAGACCCAGTACTTC
>TRBD1|.|TRBJ2-2|TRBV9
CASSVLGTGLSTGELFF
TGTGCCAGCAGCGTACTAGGGACAGGGTTGAGCACCGGGGAGCTGTTTTTT
>.|.|TRBJ1-3|TRBV28
CASSATGRSGNTIYF
TGTGCCAGCAGTGCTACAGGCCGCTCTGGAAACACCATATATTTT
>TRBD1|.|TRBJ1-2|TRBV5-1
CASSRDRVGGYTF
TGCGCCAGCAGCCGGGACAGGGTGGGAGGCTACACCTTC
>.|few|TRBJ1-1|TRBV5-3
CASGLSVEVDTEAFF
TGTGCCAGCGGGTTGAGTGTGGAAGTGGACACTGAAGCTTTCTTT
>TRBD1|.|TRBJ1-5|TRBV9
CASSGTGGNQPQHF
TGTGCCAGCAGCGGAACAGGGGGCAATCAGCCCCAGCATTTT
>.|.|TRBJ2-5|TRBV6-1
CASSEGFGLLQETQYF
TGTGCCAGCAGTGAAGGGTTCGGACTCTTACAAGAGACCCAGTACTTC